The present TCR beta chain was sequenced within a study of T cells of healthy individuals. Per the germline V gene, CDR1 is LNHDA and CDR2 is SQIVND (reference sequence). This CDR3 is built from 16 residues. Trimming pared 5 bases from V and 1 base from J, leaving 14 bases between. MiXCR, run by TCRdb on the 5' RACE reads, gives a single entry per CDR3 protein. The sample includes 60,000 to 75,000 distinct CDR3 sequences, 15% to 20% of them seen just once. This clonotype has ten or more counts. V and J are TRBV19 and TRBJ2-2, with unresolved D. The origin of this receptor is a human donor in good health. In DNA form, the CDR3 reads TGTGCCAGTAGTCCTAACACTCGAAGGAACACCGGGGAGCTGTTTTTT. Protein product: CASSPNTRRNTGELFF. The full variable domain, its missing parts supplied by reference TRBV19 and TRBJ2-2, is DGGITQSPKYLFRKEGQNVTLSCEQNLNHDAMYWYRQDPGQGLRLIYYSQIVNDFQKGDIAEGYSVSREKKESFPLTVTSAQKNPTAFYLCASSPNTRRNTGELFFGEGSRLTVL.